The clone carrying this T cell receptor (beta chain) turned up a few times. The sample comes from a study of blood T cells in healthy people across ages. It was with a sample-barcoded 5' primer and a J-beta primer mix that a second PCR of roughly 7 to 12 cycles was run. Each cDNA was tagged by a template-switch adaptor containing 12 random nucleotides. TCRdb called the 5' RACE reads again in MiXCR, with one record for every CDR3 protein. Among about 1.4 million distinct CDR3 sequences listed, approximately 59% were seen once. V was clipped by 3 bases and J by 2 bases, with 24 bases between them. The germline CDR1 and CDR2 sequences are SGHDN and FVKESK. The CDR3 covers 19 residues.

The chain links TRBV14 to TRBJ2-3, with D possibly being TRBD1 or TRBD2 (6 bases each). The clonotype was recovered from a young man in good health. Material for sequencing was blood. The DNA of the CDR3 is TGTGCCAGCAGCCAGAGGATAGGGGGGCCTCGGTGGGTCACAGATACGCAGTATTTT. Residues: CASSQRIGGPRWVTDTQYF.